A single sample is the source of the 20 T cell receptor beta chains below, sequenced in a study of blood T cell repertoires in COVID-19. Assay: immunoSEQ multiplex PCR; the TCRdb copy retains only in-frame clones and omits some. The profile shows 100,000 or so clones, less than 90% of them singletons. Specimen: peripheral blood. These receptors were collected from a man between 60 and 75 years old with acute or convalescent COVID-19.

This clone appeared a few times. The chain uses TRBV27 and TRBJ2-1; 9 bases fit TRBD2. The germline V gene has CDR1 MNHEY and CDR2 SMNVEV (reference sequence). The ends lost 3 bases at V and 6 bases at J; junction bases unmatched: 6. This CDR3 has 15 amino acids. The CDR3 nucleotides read TGTGCCAGCAGTTTGCGGTTTAGCGGGAGCAATGAGCAGTTCTTC. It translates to CASSLRFSGSNEQFF.

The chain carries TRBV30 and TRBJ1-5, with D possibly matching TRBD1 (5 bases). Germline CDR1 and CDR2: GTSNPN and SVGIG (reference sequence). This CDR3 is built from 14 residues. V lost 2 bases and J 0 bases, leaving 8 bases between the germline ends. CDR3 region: CAWSWDSSNQPQHF. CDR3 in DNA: TGTGCCTGGAGTTGGGACTCTAGCAATCAGCCCCAGCATTTT.

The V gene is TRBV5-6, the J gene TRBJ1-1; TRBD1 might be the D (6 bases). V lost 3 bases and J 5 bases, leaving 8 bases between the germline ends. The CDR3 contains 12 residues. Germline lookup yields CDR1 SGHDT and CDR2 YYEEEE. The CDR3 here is CASSYRVTEAFF. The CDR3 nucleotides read TGTGCCAGCAGCTACAGGGTTACTGAAGCTTTCTTT.

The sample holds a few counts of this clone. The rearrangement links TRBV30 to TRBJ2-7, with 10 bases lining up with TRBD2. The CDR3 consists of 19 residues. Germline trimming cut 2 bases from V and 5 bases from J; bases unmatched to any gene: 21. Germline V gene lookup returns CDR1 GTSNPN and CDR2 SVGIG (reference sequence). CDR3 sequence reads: CAWSKFSGGFISVPDEQYF. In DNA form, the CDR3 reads TGTGCCTGGAGTAAGTTTAGCGGGGGGTTTATATCAGTTCCCGACGAGCAGTACTTC.

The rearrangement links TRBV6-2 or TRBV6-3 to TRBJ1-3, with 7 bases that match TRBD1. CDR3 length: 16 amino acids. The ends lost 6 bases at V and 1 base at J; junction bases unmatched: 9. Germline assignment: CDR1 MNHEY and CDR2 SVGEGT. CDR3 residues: CASSDPGQASGNTIYF. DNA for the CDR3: TGTGCCAGCAGCGATCCCGGACAGGCTTCTGGAAACACCATATATTTT.

The CDR3 protein is CASSVGMGHGTQYF. The CDR3, as DNA: TGTGCCAGCAGCGTAGGTATGGGGCACGGTACGCAGTATTTT. The V gene is TRBV9, the J gene TRBJ2-3; D might be TRBD1 (5 bases). Germline V gene data show CDR1 as SGDLS and CDR2 as YYNGEE. This CDR3 has 14 residues. Between the trimmed V and J ends, which lost 0 bases and 8 bases, there was a span of 13 bases.

The CDR3 loop reads CASSTLRREDSPQHF. The CDR3, as DNA: TGTGCCAGTAGTACCTTACGCCGGGAGGATTCGCCCCAGCATTTT. The chain uses TRBV19 and TRBJ1-5; D is unclear. The germline CDR1 and CDR2 sequences are LNHDA and SQIVND (reference sequence). The CDR3 length is 15 residues. Trimming left V 4 bases short and J 9 bases short, with 19 bases between.

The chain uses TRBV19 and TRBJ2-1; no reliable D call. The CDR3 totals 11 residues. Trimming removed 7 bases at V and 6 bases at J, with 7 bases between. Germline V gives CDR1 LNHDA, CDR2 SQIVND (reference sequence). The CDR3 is CASKAVNEQFF. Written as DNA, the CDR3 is TGTGCCAGTAAGGCGGTCAATGAGCAGTTCTTC.

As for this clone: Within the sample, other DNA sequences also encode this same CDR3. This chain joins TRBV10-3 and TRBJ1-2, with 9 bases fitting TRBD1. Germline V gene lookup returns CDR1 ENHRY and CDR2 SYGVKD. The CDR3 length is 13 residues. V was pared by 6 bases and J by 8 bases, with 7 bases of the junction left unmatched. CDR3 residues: CAISAGQGYGYTF. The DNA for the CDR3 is TGTGCCATCAGCGCAGGACAGGGGTACGGCTACACCTTC.

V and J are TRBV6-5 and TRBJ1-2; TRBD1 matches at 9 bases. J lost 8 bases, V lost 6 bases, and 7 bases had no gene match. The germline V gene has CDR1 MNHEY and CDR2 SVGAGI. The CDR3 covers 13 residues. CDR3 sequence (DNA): TGTGCCAGCAGCAGGACAGGGGTTGAAGGCTACACCTTC. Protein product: CASSRTGVEGYTF.

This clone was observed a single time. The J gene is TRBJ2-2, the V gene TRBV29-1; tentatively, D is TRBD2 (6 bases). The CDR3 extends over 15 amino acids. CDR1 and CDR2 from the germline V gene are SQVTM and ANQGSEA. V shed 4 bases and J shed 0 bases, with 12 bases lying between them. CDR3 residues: CSVVRRGTNTGELFF. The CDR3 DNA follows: TGCAGCGTTGTCCGGCGGGGTACGAACACCGGGGAGCTGTTTTTT.

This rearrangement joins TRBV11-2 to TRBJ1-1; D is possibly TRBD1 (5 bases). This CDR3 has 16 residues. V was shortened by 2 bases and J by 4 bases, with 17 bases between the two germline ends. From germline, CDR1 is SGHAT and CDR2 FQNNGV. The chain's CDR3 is CASSLRSRAEGTEAFF. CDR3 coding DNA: TGTGCCAGCAGCTTACGGTCCAGGGCGGAAGGCACTGAAGCTTTCTTT.

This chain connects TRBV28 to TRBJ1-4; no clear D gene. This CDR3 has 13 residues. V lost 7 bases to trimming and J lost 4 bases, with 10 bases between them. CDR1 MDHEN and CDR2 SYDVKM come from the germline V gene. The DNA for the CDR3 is TGTGCCAGCAAGAAGACTGATAATGAAAAACTGTTTTTT. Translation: CASKKTDNEKLFF. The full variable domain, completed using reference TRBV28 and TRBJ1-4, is DVKVTQSSRYLVKRTGEKVFLECVQDMDHENMFWYRQDPGLGLRLIYFSYDVKMKEKGDIPEGYSVSREKKERFSLILESASTNQTSMYLCASKKTDNEKLFFGSGTQLSVL.

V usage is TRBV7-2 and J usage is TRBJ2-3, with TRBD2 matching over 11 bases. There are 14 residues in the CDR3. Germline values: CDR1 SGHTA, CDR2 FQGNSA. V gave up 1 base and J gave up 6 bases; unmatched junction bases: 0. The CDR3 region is CASSLGLAGDTQYF. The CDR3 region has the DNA TGTGCCAGCAGCTTAGGACTAGCGGGGGATACGCAGTATTTT.

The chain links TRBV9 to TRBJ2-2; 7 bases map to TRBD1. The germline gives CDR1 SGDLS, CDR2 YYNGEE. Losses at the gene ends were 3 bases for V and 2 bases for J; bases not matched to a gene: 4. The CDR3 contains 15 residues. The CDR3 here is CASSAGTANTGELFF. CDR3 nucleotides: TGTGCCAGCAGCGCTGGGACAGCCAACACCGGGGAGCTGTTTTTT.

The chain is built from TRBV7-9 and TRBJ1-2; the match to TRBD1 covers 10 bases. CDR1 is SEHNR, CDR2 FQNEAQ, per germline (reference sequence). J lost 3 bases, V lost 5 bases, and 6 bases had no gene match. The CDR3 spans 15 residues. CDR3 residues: CASSETGGRHYGYTF. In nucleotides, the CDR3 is TGTGCCAGCAGCGAGACAGGGGGCCGACACTATGGCTACACCTTC.

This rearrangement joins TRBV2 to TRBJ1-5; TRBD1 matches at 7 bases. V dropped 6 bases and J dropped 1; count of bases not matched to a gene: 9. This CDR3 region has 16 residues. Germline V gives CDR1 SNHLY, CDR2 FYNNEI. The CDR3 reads CASRGTGEGSNQPQHF. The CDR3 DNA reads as TGTGCCAGCAGGGGAACAGGGGAAGGGAGCAATCAGCCCCAGCATTTT. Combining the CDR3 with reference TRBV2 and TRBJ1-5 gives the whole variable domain EPEVTQTPSHQVTQMGQEVILRCVPISNHLYFYWYRQILGQKVEFLVSFYNNEISEKSEIFDDQFSVERPDGSNFTLKIRSTKLEDSAMYFCASRGTGEGSNQPQHFGDGTRLSIL.

CDR3 in DNA: TGTGCCAGCAGTTCCGGGACACGTGGCTACACCTTC. Its translation: CASSSGTRGYTF. The chain carries TRBV6-5 and TRBJ1-2; D might be TRBD1 (6 bases). Germline CDR1 and CDR2: MNHEY and SVGAGI. With 4 bases removed from V and 7 bases from J, the gap between germline ends came to 10 bases. The CDR3 contains 12 residues.

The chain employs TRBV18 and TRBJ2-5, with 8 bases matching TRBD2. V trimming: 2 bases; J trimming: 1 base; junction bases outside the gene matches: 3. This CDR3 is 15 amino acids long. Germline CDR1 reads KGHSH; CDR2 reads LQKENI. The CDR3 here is CASSPGAGGQETQYF. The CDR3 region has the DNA TGTGCCAGCTCACCAGGCGCGGGGGGCCAAGAGACCCAGTACTTC. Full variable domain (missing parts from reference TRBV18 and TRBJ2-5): NAGVMQNPRHLVRRRGQEARLRCSPMKGHSHVYWYRQLPEEGLKFMVYLQKENIIDESGMPKERFSAEFPKEGPSILRIQQVVRGDSAAYFCASSPGAGGQETQYFGPGTRLLVL.

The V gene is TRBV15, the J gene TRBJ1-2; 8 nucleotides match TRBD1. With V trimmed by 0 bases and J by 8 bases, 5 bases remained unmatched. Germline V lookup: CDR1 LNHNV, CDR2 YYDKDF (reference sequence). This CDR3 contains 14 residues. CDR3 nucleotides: TGTGCCACCAGCAGAGATGTGACAGGGGTCGGCTACACCTTC. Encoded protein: CATSRDVTGVGYTF.